The 29 T cell receptor beta chains listed next were all sequenced from one sample in a study of identical twins (TCRdb year 2016). Libraries were constructed by 5' RACE. Sequencing was carried out with an Illumina HiSeq 2000. TCRdb reprocessing: public reads trimmed at Q25 with fastp, clones called with MiXCR, in-frame beta chains kept. Duplicate CDR3 protein sequences are folded into a single record with the most common DNA and genes. The sample data list about 530,000 distinct CDR3 sequences, and approximately 20% of these were observed just once. In total, the top ten clones hold approximately 0.48% of the sample. These sequences were also reported in another study, on yellow fever vaccine responses in identical twins.

Sequencing was performed on CD4+ T cells sorted from blood. These receptors all come from a woman aged 18-29 years in good health.

A few counts support this clonotype. V usage is TRBV28 and J usage is TRBJ1-1; 9 bases fit TRBD1. Germline trimming cut 4 bases from V and 4 bases from J; bases unmatched to any gene: 7. Germline lookup yields CDR1 MDHEN and CDR2 SYDVKM. The CDR3 loop spans 15 amino acids. In DNA, the CDR3 is TGTGCCAGCAGTTCCGTGCACAGGGGGCTCACTGAAGCTTTCTTT. Encoded protein: CASSSVHRGLTEAFF.

In this sample, this clonotype turned up a few times. The chain joins TRBV5-1 to TRBJ2-3; 7 bases agree with TRBD1. Germline V gene lookup returns CDR1 SGHRS and CDR2 YFSETQ. The V gene end was trimmed by 2 bases and the J gene end by 3 bases; junction bases not matched to a gene: 6. The CDR3 loop spans 15 amino acids. CDR3 in DNA: TGCGCCAGCAGCTTACAGGGGTTTAGGACAGATACGCAGTATTTT. Translating it yields CASSLQGFRTDTQYF.

The chain employs TRBV23-1 and TRBJ2-6, with D uncertain. TRBV23-1 is an ORF for which the function is uncertain. The CDR3 loop spans 15 amino acids. V shed 2 bases and J shed 0 bases, with 5 bases lying between them. CDR3 in DNA: TGCGCCAGCAGTCAAGTCGCCTCTGGGGCCAACGTCCTGACTTTC. It is translated as CASSQVASGANVLTF.

The table lists this clonotype with many counts. The V gene is TRBV12-3 or TRBV12-4, the J gene TRBJ2-7; D uncertain. The V and J ends lost 2 bases and 3 bases respectively, with 5 bases between them. This CDR3 comprises 12 residues. CDR3 nucleotide sequence: TGTGCCAGCAGTTTAAACTTCTACGAGCAGTACTTC. This translates into CASSLNFYEQYF.

The chain carries TRBV28 and TRBJ2-7, with D hard to call. V was clipped by 7 bases and J by 2 bases, with 12 bases between them. The germline V gene has CDR1 MDHEN and CDR2 SYDVKM. This CDR3 spans 13 amino acids. This chain's CDR3 is CASTLGPPYEQYF. CDR3 in DNA: TGTGCCAGCACCCTCGGGCCCCCCTACGAGCAGTACTTC.

There are a few counts of this clonotype. The chain couples TRBV6-5 to TRBJ1-2, with a weak D call TRBD1 (6 bases). V dropped 0 bases and J dropped 2 bases, with 16 bases sitting between them. In germline, CDR1 is MNHEY, CDR2 SVGAGI. This CDR3 is built from 17 residues. The CDR3 reads CASSYSAATGGNYGYTF. CDR3 coding DNA: TGTGCCAGCAGTTACTCGGCGGCGACAGGAGGAAACTATGGCTACACCTTC.

V and J are TRBV6-5 and TRBJ2-1, with 8 bases matching TRBD2. Germline V CDR1 and CDR2: MNHEY, SVGAGI. CDR3 length: 16 residues. J was trimmed by 6 bases and V by 2 bases; bases with no gene match: 9. This chain's CDR3 is CASSYDPGGASNEQFF. The CDR3 region has the DNA TGTGCCAGCAGTTACGATCCCGGGGGGGCGAGCAATGAGCAGTTCTTC.

This clonotype was picked up a small number of times. This sequence joins TRBV20-1 and TRBJ2-5; D gene unclear. Trimming shortened V by 0 bases and J by 4 bases, and 15 bases separated the two germline ends. CDR1 DFQATT and CDR2 SNEGSKA come from the germline V gene (reference sequence). The CDR3 has 15 amino acids. The CDR3 loop is CSARDLWPQGETQYF. CDR3 nucleotides: TGCAGTGCTAGAGATCTGTGGCCGCAAGGAGAGACCCAGTACTTC.

CDR3 sequence (DNA): TGCGCCAGCAGCTTGGGGGTAGGGATGAACACTGAAGCTTTCTTT. Encoded protein: CASSLGVGMNTEAFF. V usage is TRBV5-1 and J usage is TRBJ1-1; D call uncertain. The ends were cut back, 0 bases at V and 0 bases at J, with 9 bases in the middle. The CDR3 contains 15 residues. CDR1 is SGHRS and CDR2 is YFSETQ in the germline V gene.

This chain uses TRBV13 with TRBJ1-6; a possible D gene is TRBD1 (5 bases). The CDR3 sequence is 16 residues long. Germline assignment: CDR1 PRHDT and CDR2 FYEKMQ (reference sequence). The V and J ends lost 3 bases and 10 bases respectively, with 19 bases between them. CDR3 bases: TGTGCCAGCAGCTTTCAGCCGCAGGGTGGAGGCTCACCCCTCCACTTT. It specifies CASSFQPQGGGSPLHF.

The CDR3 is CASSQWTGGRETQYF. CDR3 DNA: TGTGCCAGCAGCCAATGGACAGGGGGCAGGGAGACCCAGTACTTC. V usage is TRBV4-2 and J usage is TRBJ2-5, with 11 positions matching TRBD1. J lost 5 bases, V lost 2 bases, and 4 bases had no gene match. CDR3 length: 15 residues. CDR1 and CDR2 (germline): LGHNA, YNFKEQ.

This clonotype was detected a few times. The chain uses TRBV15 and TRBJ1-5; D may be TRBD1 (6 bases). Germline loops: CDR1 LNHNV, CDR2 YYDKDF (reference sequence). The CDR3 sequence is 17 residues long. V was clipped by 0 bases and J by 1 base, with 13 bases between them. The CDR3 region is CATSREAGALSNQPQHF. CDR3 coding DNA: TGTGCCACCAGCAGAGAAGCAGGGGCACTAAGCAATCAGCCCCAGCATTTT.

The V call is TRBV5-1, the J call TRBJ2-3, with 9 bases identical to TRBD2. Germline CDR1 and CDR2: SGHRS and YFSETQ. This CDR3 has 17 amino acids. J gave up 2 bases and V 1 base, and 8 bases lay outside the gene matches. CDR3 region: CASSLWRSSGNTDTQYF. Written as DNA, the CDR3 is TGCGCCAGCAGCTTGTGGCGGTCTAGCGGGAACACAGATACGCAGTATTTT.

This rearrangement joins TRBV15 to TRBJ2-5, with TRBD2 matching over 8 bases. This CDR3 has 18 residues. CDR1 is LNHNV, CDR2 YYDKDF, per germline (reference sequence). The V and J ends lost 0 bases and 1 base, in that order; junction bases with no gene match: 10. The CDR3 is CATSRDRLAGGLQETQYF. CDR3 DNA: TGTGCCACCAGCAGAGATCGTTTGGCGGGAGGCCTCCAAGAGACCCAGTACTTC.

The chain employs TRBV6-5 and TRBJ2-7; 12 bases match TRBD1. V dropped 2 bases and J dropped 7; count of bases not matched to a gene: 3. The CDR3 runs 14 residues. Looked up from germline, CDR1 is MNHEY and CDR2 is SVGAGI. The CDR3 loop is CASSYGDRGLEQYV. For the CDR3, the DNA is TGTGCCAGCAGTTACGGGGACAGGGGGCTAGAGCAGTACGTC.

The genes are TRBV5-1 and TRBJ2-3, with D perhaps TRBD2 (5 bases). V was shortened by 4 bases and J by 4 bases, with 13 bases between the two germline ends. In germline, CDR1 is SGHRS, CDR2 YFSETQ. CDR3 length: 14 amino acids. The CDR3 loop is CASSPALAADTQYF. CDR3 sequence (DNA): TGCGCCAGCAGCCCGGCCCTAGCCGCAGATACGCAGTATTTT.

The chain combines TRBV20-1 with TRBJ2-1; 10 bases map to TRBD2. This CDR3 is 13 amino acids long. Germline V gene data show CDR1 as DFQATT and CDR2 as SNEGSKA (reference sequence). The V and J ends lost 7 bases and 7 bases, in that order; junction bases with no gene match: 7. Written as DNA, the CDR3 is TGCAGTGTAAGCGGGAGGGCCGGTAATGAGCAGTTCTTC. It yields the protein CSVSGRAGNEQFF.

This sequence joins TRBV28 and TRBJ1-2, with D perhaps TRBD1 (6 bases). Trimming pared 5 bases from V and 3 bases from J, leaving 10 bases between. The CDR3 has 13 residues. The germline gives CDR1 MDHEN, CDR2 SYDVKM. The CDR3 DNA reads as TGTGCCAGCAGTCCAACAGGGTACTATGGCTACACCTTC. This encodes CASSPTGYYGYTF.

This clonotype was seen a handful of times. CDR3 loop: CSAPGQGANTEAFF. DNA of the CDR3: TGCAGTGCTCCGGGACAGGGGGCGAACACTGAAGCTTTCTTT. The V and J genes are TRBV20-1 and TRBJ1-1, with TRBD1 matching 12 bases. CDR1 DFQATT and CDR2 SNEGSKA come from the germline V gene (reference sequence). CDR3 size: 14 residues. V was pared by 5 bases and J by 1 base, with 2 bases of the junction left unmatched.

This clonotype was counted a few times. V usage is TRBV12-3 or TRBV12-4 and J usage is TRBJ1-1; D may be TRBD1 (5 bases). CDR3 length: 14 amino acids. Trimming left V 6 bases short and J 0 bases short, with 11 bases between. In DNA form, the CDR3 reads TGTGCCAGCAGCCAACAGGTTATGAACACTGAAGCTTTCTTT. Translated, it gives CASSQQVMNTEAFF.

This clonotype was recorded once. The chain links TRBV3-1 to TRBJ2-1; weak D call: TRBD1 (6 bases). In germline, CDR1 is LGHDT, CDR2 YNNKEL (reference sequence). The CDR3 is 16 amino acids. V lost 4 bases to trimming and J lost 5 bases, with 18 bases between them. As DNA, the CDR3 is TGTGCCAGCAGCCTTACAGGGATAAGGTTCAACAATGAGCAGTTCTTC. Encoded protein: CASSLTGIRFNNEQFF.

This clonotype was counted between two and nine times. This chain links TRBV12-3 or TRBV12-4 with TRBJ2-1; 8 bases agree with TRBD2. The CDR3 spans 16 residues. J lost 4 bases, V lost 2 bases, and 7 bases had no gene match. CDR3 coding DNA: TGTGCCAGCAGTTTAAGGGTAGCGGGATCGTACAATGAGCAGTTCTTC. It is translated as CASSLRVAGSYNEQFF.

Only a few counts were recorded for this clonotype. The V and J genes are TRBV7-8 and TRBJ2-2; weak D call: TRBD2 (6 bases). The V end was cut by 5 bases, the J end by 4 bases, with 17 bases between. CDR1 SGHVS and CDR2 FQNEAQ come from the germline V gene. CDR3 length: 16 residues. The CDR3 nucleotides read TGTGCCAGCAGCCCCTCGGGAGCGGTAACCACCGGGGAGCTGTTTTTT. This gives the protein CASSPSGAVTTGELFF.

The rearrangement joins TRBV20-1 to TRBJ2-1, with 10 bases matching TRBD2. Trimming took 2 bases from V and 9 from J; bases not matched to a gene: 7. The CDR3 contains 14 residues. In germline, CDR1 is DFQATT, CDR2 SNEGSKA (reference sequence). The CDR3 here is CSARPSGGAFEQFF. The CDR3 bases are TGCAGTGCTAGACCCAGCGGGGGGGCCTTTGAGCAGTTCTTC.

The J gene is TRBJ2-5, the V gene TRBV20-1; 13 nucleotides line up with TRBD2. J lost 5 bases, V lost 4 bases, and 19 bases had no gene match. The CDR3 has 19 residues. Looked up from germline, CDR1 is DFQATT and CDR2 is SNEGSKA (reference sequence). The CDR3 DNA follows: TGCAGTGCTAAAGCCTCCGGGACAGGGGGACTAGCGGGATCGGAGACCCAGTACTTC. Its protein product is CSAKASGTGGLAGSETQYF.

This clonotype was found a few times. The chain recombines TRBV28 with TRBJ2-7; possibly TRBD1 for D (7 bases). CDR3 size: 19 residues. Germline V gives CDR1 MDHEN, CDR2 SYDVKM. V was shortened by 6 bases and J by 1 base, with 28 bases between the two germline ends. For the CDR3, the DNA is TGTGCCAGCAGGGGAGGAGACAGGGTTTCCCTAGTTGGGTCCTACGAGCAGTACTTC. Translating it yields CASRGGDRVSLVGSYEQYF.

This clonotype was found a few times. This rearrangement joins TRBV3-1 to TRBJ2-1; tentatively, D is TRBD1 (6 bases). CDR1 is LGHDT, CDR2 YNNKEL, per germline (reference sequence). The V gene lost 2 bases and the J gene lost 8 bases, with 16 bases spanning the gap. CDR3 length equals 15 residues. The CDR3 is CASSQLPGEMDEQFF. For the CDR3, the DNA is TGTGCCAGCAGCCAATTGCCAGGGGAAATGGATGAGCAGTTCTTC.

The rearrangement joins TRBV3-1 to TRBJ2-1; D ambiguous. V lost 0 bases and J 0 bases, leaving 21 bases between the germline ends. Looked up from germline, CDR1 is LGHDT and CDR2 is YNNKEL (reference sequence). The CDR3 spans 20 residues. CDR3 protein: CASSQDWGFQNLSSYNEQFF. The CDR3 nucleotides are TGTGCCAGCAGCCAAGATTGGGGATTTCAAAACTTAAGCTCCTACAATGAGCAGTTCTTC.

This clonotype was seen more than once but under ten times. V and J are TRBV10-3 and TRBJ1-5; D possibly corresponds to TRBD1 (5 bases). The germline V gene has CDR1 ENHRY and CDR2 SYGVKD. Trimming stripped 4 bases from V and 2 bases from J, with 12 bases between. The CDR3 extends over 15 amino acids. The DNA for the CDR3 is TGTGCCATCAGTGCCCGGGGAGGGGGCAATCAGCCCCAGCATTTT. Encoded protein: CAISARGGGNQPQHF.